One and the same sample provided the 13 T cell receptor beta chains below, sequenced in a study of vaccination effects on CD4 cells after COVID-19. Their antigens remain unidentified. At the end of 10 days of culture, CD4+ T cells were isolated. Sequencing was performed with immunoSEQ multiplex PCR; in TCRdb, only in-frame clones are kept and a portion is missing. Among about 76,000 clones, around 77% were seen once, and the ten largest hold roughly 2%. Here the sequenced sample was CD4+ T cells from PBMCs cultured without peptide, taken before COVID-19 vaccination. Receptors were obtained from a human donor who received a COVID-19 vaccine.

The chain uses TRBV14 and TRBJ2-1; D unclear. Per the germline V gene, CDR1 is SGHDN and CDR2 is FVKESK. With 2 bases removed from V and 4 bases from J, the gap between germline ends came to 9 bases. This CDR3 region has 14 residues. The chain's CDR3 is CASSQQLTYNEQFF. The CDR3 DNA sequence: TGTGCCAGCAGCCAACAGCTCACATACAATGAGCAGTTCTTC.

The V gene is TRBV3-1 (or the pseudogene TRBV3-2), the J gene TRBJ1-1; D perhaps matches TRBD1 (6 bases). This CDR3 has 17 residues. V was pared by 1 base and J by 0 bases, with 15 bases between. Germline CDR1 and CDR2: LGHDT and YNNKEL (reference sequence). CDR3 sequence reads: CASSQVYGGALNTEAFF. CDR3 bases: TGTGCCAGCAGCCAAGTGTACGGGGGCGCGTTGAACACTGAAGCTTTCTTT.

The CDR3 coding sequence is TGTGCCAGCAGTTACAGGGTAAATAGCAATCAGCCCCAGCATTTT. This codes for CASSYRVNSNQPQHF. V gene TRBV6-2 or TRBV6-3 combines with J gene TRBJ1-5; no definite D call. CDR3 size: 15 residues. Between the trimmed V and J ends, which lost 2 bases and 0 bases, there was a span of 8 bases. CDR1 and CDR2 from the germline V gene are MNHEY and SVGEGT.

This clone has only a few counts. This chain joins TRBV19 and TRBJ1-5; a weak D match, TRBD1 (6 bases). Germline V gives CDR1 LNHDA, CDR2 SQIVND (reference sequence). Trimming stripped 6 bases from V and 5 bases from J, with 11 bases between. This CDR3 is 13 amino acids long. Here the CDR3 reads CASSDRYDQPQHF. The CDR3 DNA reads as TGTGCCAGTAGCGACAGGTATGATCAGCCCCAGCATTTT.

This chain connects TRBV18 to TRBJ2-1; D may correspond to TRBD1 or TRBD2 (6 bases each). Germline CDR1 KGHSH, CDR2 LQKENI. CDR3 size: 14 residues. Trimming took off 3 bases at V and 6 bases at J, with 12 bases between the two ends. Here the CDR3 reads CASSPGGPSNEQFF. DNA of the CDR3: TGTGCCAGCTCACCTGGGGGGCCCAGCAATGAGCAGTTCTTC.

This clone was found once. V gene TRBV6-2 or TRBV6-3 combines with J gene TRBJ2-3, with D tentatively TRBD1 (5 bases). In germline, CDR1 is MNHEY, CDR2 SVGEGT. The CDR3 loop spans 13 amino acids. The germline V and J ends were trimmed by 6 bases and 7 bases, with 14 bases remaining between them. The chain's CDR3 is CASSPRQYHTQYF. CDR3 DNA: TGTGCCAGCAGCCCGCGACAGTACCATACGCAGTATTTT.

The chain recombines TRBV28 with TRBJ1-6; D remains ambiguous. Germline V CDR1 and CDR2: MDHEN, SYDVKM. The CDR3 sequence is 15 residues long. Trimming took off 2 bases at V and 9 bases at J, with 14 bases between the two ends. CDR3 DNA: TGTGCCAGCAGTTTACCGGAGGGAGGAGCTTCACCCCTCCACTTT. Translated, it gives CASSLPEGGASPLHF.

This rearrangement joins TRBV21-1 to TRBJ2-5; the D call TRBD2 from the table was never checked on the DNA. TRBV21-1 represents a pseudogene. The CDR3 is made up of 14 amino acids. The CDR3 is CASSKGRPRETQYF. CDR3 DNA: TGTGCCAGCAGCAAAGGGAGACCTAGGGAGACCCAGTACTTC.

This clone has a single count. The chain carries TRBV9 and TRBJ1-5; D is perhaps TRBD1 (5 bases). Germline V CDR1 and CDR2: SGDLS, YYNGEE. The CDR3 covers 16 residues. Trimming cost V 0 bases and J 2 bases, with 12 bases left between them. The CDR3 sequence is CASSVVTSTGNQPQHF. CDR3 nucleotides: TGTGCCAGCAGCGTAGTGACGTCGACAGGCAATCAGCCCCAGCATTTT.

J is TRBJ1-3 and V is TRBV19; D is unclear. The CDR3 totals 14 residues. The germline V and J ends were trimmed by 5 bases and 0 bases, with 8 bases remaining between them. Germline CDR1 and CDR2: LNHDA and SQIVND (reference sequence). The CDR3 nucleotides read TGTGCCAGTAGTCAGCTCTCCTCTGGAAACACCATATATTTT. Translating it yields CASSQLSSGNTIYF.

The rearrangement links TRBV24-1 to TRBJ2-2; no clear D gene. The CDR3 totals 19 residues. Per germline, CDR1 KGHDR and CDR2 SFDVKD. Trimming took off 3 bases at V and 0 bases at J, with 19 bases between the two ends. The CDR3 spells CATSDHSFRPGANTGELFF. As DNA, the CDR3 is TGTGCCACCAGTGATCACTCTTTCCGGCCAGGCGCGAACACCGGGGAGCTGTTTTTT.

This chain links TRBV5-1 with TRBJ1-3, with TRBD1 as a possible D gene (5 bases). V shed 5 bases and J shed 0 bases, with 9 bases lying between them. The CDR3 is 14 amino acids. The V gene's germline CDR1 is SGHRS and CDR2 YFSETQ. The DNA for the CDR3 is TGCGCCAGCAGTTCTCAGGGCTCTGGAAACACCATATATTTT. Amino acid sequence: CASSSQGSGNTIYF.

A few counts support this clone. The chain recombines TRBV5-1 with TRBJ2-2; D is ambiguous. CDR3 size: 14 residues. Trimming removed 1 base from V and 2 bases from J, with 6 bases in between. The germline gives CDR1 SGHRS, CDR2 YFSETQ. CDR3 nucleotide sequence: TGCGCCAGCAGCTTGTCCCCTAACACCGGGGAGCTGTTTTTT. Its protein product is CASSLSPNTGELFF. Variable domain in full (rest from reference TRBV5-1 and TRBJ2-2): KAGVTQTPRYLIKTRGQQVTLSCSPISGHRSVSWYQQTPGQGLQFLFEYFSETQRNKGNFPGRFSGRQFSNSRSEMNVSTLELGDSALYLCASSLSPNTGELFFGEGSRLTVL.